These 21 T cell receptor beta chains were all obtained from the same sample, sequenced in a study of blood T cell repertoires in COVID-19. Clones were read by immunoSEQ multiplex PCR, and TCRdb kept only the in-frame ones, dropping some. The repertoire holds approximately 110,000 clones, with 88% as singletons. Material for sequencing was peripheral blood. The receptor set was obtained from a woman in her forties or fifties with active or convalescent COVID-19.

This clone was picked up a small number of times. This rearrangement joins TRBV5-1 to TRBJ2-5; TRBD2 is a possible D gene (5 bases). V dropped 4 bases and J dropped 5 bases, with 15 bases sitting between them. Germline-derived CDR1 and CDR2 are SGHRS and YFSETQ. This CDR3 comprises 14 residues. The CDR3, as DNA: TGCGCCAGCAGCCCGATCTTAACGGGGGAGACCCAGTACTTC. Translating gives CASSPILTGETQYF.

The chain combines TRBV10-3 with TRBJ2-3, with 12 bases aligning to TRBD2. The CDR3 totals 13 residues. In germline, CDR1 is ENHRY, CDR2 SYGVKD. The CDR3 spells CGTGTSGTDTQYF. Here the CDR3 DNA reads TGTGGTACCGGGACTAGCGGGACAGATACGCAGTATTTT.

This sequence joins TRBV6-1 and TRBJ1-2, with D unclear. Between the trimmed V and J ends, which lost 0 bases and 4 bases, there was a span of 12 bases. The CDR3 is made up of 15 amino acids. In germline, CDR1 is MNHNS, CDR2 SASEGT. The CDR3 bases are TGTGCCAGCAGTGAAGCGAGGCGGCAGTTCTATGGCTACACCTTC. This sequence encodes CASSEARRQFYGYTF.

The rearrangement uses TRBV7-2 and TRBJ2-2; 7 bases map to TRBD2. This CDR3 is built from 16 residues. V lost 6 bases, J lost 2 bases, and 9 bases stayed unmatched. In germline, CDR1 is SGHTA, CDR2 FQGNSA. In nucleotides, the CDR3 is TGTGCCAGCAGACGAACTAGCGAATACAACACCGGGGAGCTGTTTTTT. Translated: CASRRTSEYNTGELFF.

This sequence joins TRBV19 and TRBJ2-3, with a weak D call TRBD2 (6 bases). V was pared by 6 bases and J by 0 bases, with 13 bases between. Per the germline V gene, CDR1 is LNHDA and CDR2 is SQIVND (reference sequence). This CDR3 is built from 15 residues. DNA for the CDR3: TGTGCCAGTAGCAACGCGGGACTTAGCACAGATACGCAGTATTTT. This encodes CASSNAGLSTDTQYF.

The chain has TRBV3-1 (or the pseudogene TRBV3-2) and TRBJ2-7; D might be TRBD1 (6 bases). Deletions cut 0 bases from V and 6 bases from J, with 15 bases between. The CDR3 is made up of 15 amino acids. Germline V gene data show CDR1 as LGHDT and CDR2 as YNNKEL (reference sequence). This CDR3 is CASSQDAGERREQYF. The CDR3 DNA reads TGTGCCAGCAGCCAAGACGCAGGGGAGCGACGCGAGCAGTACTTC.

The gene calls are TRBV12-3 or TRBV12-4 and TRBJ2-7; 7 nucleotides line up with TRBD1. The CDR3 spans 13 residues. V dropped 2 bases and J dropped 5; count of bases not matched to a gene: 3. CDR3 sequence: CASSLTGVNEQYF. DNA for the CDR3: TGTGCCAGCAGTTTAACAGGGGTCAACGAGCAGTACTTC.

The rearrangement joins TRBV5-6 to TRBJ2-1; TRBD2 aligns across 8 bases. Germline CDR1 and CDR2: SGHDT and YYEEEE. This CDR3 comprises 16 residues. J was trimmed by 3 bases and V by 4 bases; bases with no gene match: 9. Here the CDR3 reads CASSPRVREGYNEQFF. CDR3 in DNA: TGTGCCAGCAGCCCCCGCGTCCGGGAGGGCTACAATGAGCAGTTCTTC. Supplemented by reference TRBV5-6 and TRBJ2-1, the full variable domain reads DAGVTQSPTHLIKTRGQQVTLRCSPKSGHDTVSWYQQALGQGPQFIFQYYEEEERQRGNFPDRFSGHQFPNYSSELNVNALLLGDSALYLCASSPRVREGYNEQFFGPGTRLTVL.

The rearrangement uses TRBV9 and TRBJ1-1; no firm D call. Germline V gene sequence: CDR1 SGDLS, CDR2 YYNGEE. The CDR3 has 13 amino acids. Trimming left V 4 bases short and J 0 bases short, with 7 bases between. The CDR3 coding sequence is TGTGCCAGCAGCAAACAACTGAACACTGAAGCTTTCTTT. Its translation is CASSKQLNTEAFF.

CDR3 bases: TGTGCCAGTAGTATGAGGCGGGAGCCCGGCAGGGGTACGCAGTATTTT. It codes for CASSMRREPGRGTQYF. This rearrangement joins TRBV19 to TRBJ2-3, with D perhaps TRBD2 (7 bases). Germline CDR1 LNHDA, CDR2 SQIVND (reference sequence). Trimming removed 3 bases at V and 8 bases at J, with 21 bases between. This CDR3 has 16 residues.

This chain uses TRBV19 with TRBJ2-1, with 9 bases that match TRBD2. V lost 6 bases, J lost 6 bases, and 3 bases stayed unmatched. Germline CDR1 reads LNHDA; CDR2 reads SQIVND (reference sequence). The CDR3 has 13 residues. CDR3 DNA: TGTGCCAGTAGGGCTAGCGGGACCAATGAGCAGTTCTTC. It codes for CASRASGTNEQFF.

This sequence joins TRBV4-2 and TRBJ2-7; D unresolved. V lost 0 bases, J lost 7 bases, and 16 bases lay in between. CDR3 length equals 15 residues. The germline gives CDR1 LGHNA, CDR2 YNFKEQ. This chain's CDR3 is CASSQEVQLAREQYF. The DNA for the CDR3 is TGTGCCAGCAGCCAAGAAGTACAGCTGGCTCGGGAGCAGTACTTC.

This sequence joins TRBV3-1 (or the pseudogene TRBV3-2) and TRBJ2-3; 8 nucleotides align to TRBD2. With 2 bases clipped from V and 2 bases from J, the junction kept 3 bases outside the gene matches. CDR1 LGHDT and CDR2 YNNKEL come from the germline V gene (reference sequence). There are 15 residues in the CDR3. The CDR3 region has the DNA TGTGCCAGCAGCCAAATCGGACTAGCCACAGATACGCAGTATTTT. Amino acid sequence: CASSQIGLATDTQYF.

The chain combines TRBV5-6 with TRBJ2-7; 8 bases match TRBD2. V gave up 4 bases and J gave up 5 bases; unmatched junction bases: 20. The germline gives CDR1 SGHDT, CDR2 YYEEEE. The CDR3 consists of 18 residues. CDR3 region: CASSQLSGFREGLHEQYF. CDR3 coding DNA: TGTGCCAGCAGCCAACTTTCGGGATTTCGGGAGGGCCTCCACGAGCAGTACTTC. The full variable domain, rest sourced from reference TRBV5-6 and TRBJ2-7, is DAGVTQSPTHLIKTRGQQVTLRCSPKSGHDTVSWYQQALGQGPQFIFQYYEEEERQRGNFPDRFSGHQFPNYSSELNVNALLLGDSALYLCASSQLSGFREGLHEQYFGPGTRLTVT.

The V and J genes are TRBV15 and TRBJ1-5, with a possible D match to TRBD1 (5 bases). Trimming removed 1 base from V and 2 bases from J, with 6 bases in between. In germline, CDR1 is LNHNV, CDR2 YYDKDF (reference sequence). CDR3 size: 14 residues. Here the CDR3 DNA reads TGTGCCACCAGCAGAGTAGGGGGCAATCAGCCCCAGCATTTT. Translation gives CATSRVGGNQPQHF.

The gene calls are TRBV28 and TRBJ2-2; TRBD2 agrees at 8 bases. The V gene's germline CDR1 is MDHEN and CDR2 SYDVKM. Losses at the gene ends were 3 bases for V and 4 bases for J; bases not matched to a gene: 4. The length of the CDR3 is 15 residues. The CDR3: CASSLVRGGTGELFF. CDR3 DNA sequence: TGTGCCAGCAGTTTGGTCCGGGGGGGCACCGGGGAGCTGTTTTTT.

CDR3 region: CASSYGSRVGNTIYF. The CDR3 DNA is TGTGCCAGCAGTTACGGGTCTCGGGTTGGAAACACCATATATTTT. This sequence joins TRBV6-5 and TRBJ1-3; D not certain. V lost 2 bases and J lost 3, with 11 bases in between. CDR3 size: 15 residues. Germline lookup yields CDR1 MNHEY and CDR2 SVGAGI.

This rearrangement joins TRBV4-3 to TRBJ1-5, with a possible D match to TRBD1 (6 bases). Per the germline V gene, CDR1 is LGHNA and CDR2 is YSLEER. Trimming took 4 bases from V and 4 from J, leaving 8 bases between them. This CDR3 region has 13 residues. The CDR3 spells CASSLDRNQPQHF. CDR3 DNA sequence: TGCGCCAGCAGCCTGGACAGAAATCAGCCCCAGCATTTT.

This chain joins TRBV5-6 and TRBJ1-6, with a possible D match to TRBD1 (6 bases). The CDR3 spans 16 residues. V shed 3 bases and J shed 9 bases, with 19 bases lying between them. Germline assignment: CDR1 SGHDT and CDR2 YYEEEE. DNA of the CDR3: TGTGCCAGCAGCTCAACAGGGACCTTCCAACTTTCACCCCTCCACTTT. Translation: CASSSTGTFQLSPLHF.

The rearrangement joins TRBV11-3 to TRBJ1-6; TRBD1 is a possible D gene (6 bases). The V end lost 5 bases, the J end lost 8 bases, and 10 bases lay between the germline ends. This CDR3 has 13 residues. From germline, CDR1 is SGHNT and CDR2 YENEEA. This CDR3 is CASSQDRHSPLHF. Here the CDR3 DNA reads TGTGCCAGCAGCCAAGACAGGCATTCACCCCTCCACTTT.

This clone was found a few times. The chain recombines TRBV29-1 with TRBJ2-1, with 11 nucleotides matching TRBD2. Germline values: CDR1 SQVTM, CDR2 ANQGSEA. J gave up 8 bases and V 3 bases, and 12 bases lay outside the gene matches. CDR3 length: 16 amino acids. In DNA form, the CDR3 reads TGCAGCGTTGAGAGAGTGGATAGCGGGAGGGAGGATGAGCAGTTCTTC. It codes for CSVERVDSGREDEQFF.